Listed below are T cell receptor beta chains from one sample, sequenced in a study of blood T cell dynamics during melanoma immunotherapy. Sequencing used immunoSEQ multiplex PCR; TCRdb keeps in-frame clones, though not all of them. The sample yields about 15,000 clones, over 75% seen once. Sequences were derived from blood, sampled from a patient treated with checkpoint blockade. These receptor sequences come from a human donor with melanoma. Each CDR3 is given with its conserved first and last residue. A D gene is named only where the DNA matches it firmly. Only some rows state a clone size, as once, few, many or a class for expanded clones.

V: TRBV5-6; size: -; J: TRBJ2-5; D: -; CDR3: CASSLGTQETQYF; DNA: TGTGCCAGCAGCTTGGGTACACAAGAGACCCAGTACTTC
V: TRBV10-2; size: -; J: TRBJ2-5; D: TRBD2; CDR3: CASSESRLAETQYF; DNA: TGCGCCAGCAGTGAGTCTAGACTAGCTGAGACCCAGTACTTC
V: TRBV5-1; size: -; J: TRBJ2-7; D: TRBD2; CDR3: CASSLAGRVYEQYF; DNA: TGCGCCAGCAGCTTGGCCGGGAGGGTCTACGAGCAGTACTTC
V: TRBV5-4; size: -; J: TRBJ2-5; D: TRBD2; CDR3: CASSRGLAGAPWETQYF; DNA: TGTGCCAGCAGCCGGGGACTAGCGGGGGCCCCTTGGGAGACCCAGTACTTC
V: TRBV2; size: -; J: TRBJ2-1; D: -; CDR3: CASIRAGMVNEQFF; DNA: TGTGCCAGCATTCGGGCAGGGATGGTCAATGAGCAGTTCTTC
V: TRBV9; size: -; J: TRBJ2-1; D: TRBD2; CDR3: CASSVAIAGVNNEQFF; DNA: TGTGCCAGCAGCGTGGCAATAGCGGGGGTCAACAATGAGCAGTTCTTC
V: TRBV28; size: -; J: TRBJ2-4; D: -; CDR3: CASSSSGGGWGNIQYF; DNA: -
V: TRBV7-6; size: -; J: TRBJ1-1; D: -; CDR3: CASSRTGRTEAFF; DNA: TGTGCCAGCAGCCGAACAGGTCGGACTGAAGCTTTCTTT
V: TRBV15; size: -; J: TRBJ1-4; D: -; CDR3: CATSAGRGTRELFF; DNA: TGTGCCACCAGCGCCGGCCGGGGGACGAGGGAACTGTTTTTT
V: TRBV5-6; size: -; J: TRBJ2-5; D: -; CDR3: CASSSFQETQYF; DNA: TGTGCCAGCAGCTCCTTCCAAGAGACCCAGTACTTC
V: TRBV7-9; size: -; J: TRBJ2-2; D: -; CDR3: CASSTSGYRPGELFF; DNA: TGTGCCAGCAGCACGTCAGGGTATAGGCCCGGGGAGCTGTTTTTT
V: TRBV7-9; size: -; J: TRBJ2-7; D: TRBD1; CDR3: CASSLKGQGSYEQYF; DNA: TGTGCCAGCAGCTTAAAGGGACAGGGGTCCTACGAGCAGTACTTC
V: TRBV28; size: -; J: TRBJ2-5; D: -; CDR3: CASSLSSGAEETQYF; DNA: TGTGCCAGCAGTTTAAGTTCAGGGGCGGAGGAGACCCAGTACTTC
V: TRBV4-1; size: -; J: TRBJ2-7; D: -; CDR3: CASSLGHLSYEQYF; DNA: TGCGCCAGCAGCCTGGGGCATCTTTCCTACGAGCAGTACTTC
V: TRBV5-4; size: -; J: TRBJ2-1; D: -; CDR3: CASSPGLEYNEQFF; DNA: TGTGCCAGCAGCCCGGGTCTAGAATACAATGAGCAGTTCTTC
V: TRBV5-1; size: few; J: TRBJ1-2; D: TRBD1; CDR3: CASSPEGQQGYTF; DNA: TGCGCCAGCAGCCCGGAGGGACAGCAGGGCTACACCTTC
V: TRBV18; size: -; J: TRBJ1-1; D: -; CDR3: CASSPNPGQKNTEAFF; DNA: TGTGCCAGCTCACCAAACCCGGGACAAAAAAACACTGAAGCTTTCTTT
V: TRBV5-1; size: -; J: TRBJ1-4; D: -; CDR3: CASSLNGGMDEKLFF; DNA: TGCGCCAGCAGCTTGAACGGGGGGATGGATGAAAAACTGTTTTTT
V: TRBV2; size: -; J: TRBJ2-1; D: TRBD2; CDR3: CASNLRAGGNNEQFF; DNA: TGTGCCAGCAATCTACGGGCGGGGGGTAACAATGAGCAGTTCTTC
V: TRBV5-1; size: -; J: TRBJ2-5; D: -; CDR3: CASSLALETQYF; DNA: TGCGCCAGCAGCTTGGCCTTGGAGACCCAGTACTTC
V: TRBV11-3; size: -; J: TRBJ2-7; D: -; CDR3: CASSLDPGSPEQYF; DNA: TGTGCCAGCAGCTTAGACCCCGGCAGCCCCGAGCAGTACTTC
V: TRBV19; size: -; J: TRBJ1-4; D: -; CDR3: CASSRLIDSTNEKLFF; DNA: TGTGCCAGTAGTAGGCTGATCGACTCAACTAATGAAAAACTGTTTTTT